This T cell receptor (beta chain) was identified during a study of OX40 agonist ivuxolimab in advanced cancers. A note on the overall study: Ivuxolimab, which targeted the costimulatory receptor OX40 (CD134), was an agonistic, fully human IgG2 monoclonal antibody. Intravenous ivuxolimab was administered to patients every 2 weeks at six dose levels: 0.01, 0.1, 0.3, 1.5, 3 and 10 mg/kg. Among the approximately 54 dose-escalation patients, some 19 had hepatocellular carcinoma, about 15 melanoma, 9 renal cell carcinoma and 9 head and neck cancer. A male proportion of 70% to 90% and a mean age of about 60 years, ranging from about 20 to 85, were recorded for the dose-escalation cohort. Prior anti-PD-1, anti-PD-L1 or anti-CTLA-4 therapy was permitted, and checkpoint inhibitors had been received by about 36% of dose-escalation patients. Partial responses occurred in three dose-escalation patients: two with cutaneous melanoma and one with hepatocellular carcinoma. Peripheral TCRbeta sequencing aimed to test whether ivuxolimab altered TCR sequence diversity and caused clonal T-cell expansion. The paper describes the monotherapy dose-escalation part (N of about 52 patients) of the phase I trial of ivuxolimab. Summary of the overall study and its limitations: The antigen specificity of the clonally expanded peripheral T cells was not determined. Low levels of normalized T-cell clonal expansion were also seen in some patients who did not respond. In partial responders in the 0.1-3.0 mg/kg groups, normalized peripheral clonal expansion was found to be among the lowest, especially among CD8+ T cells. At doses of 0.1 to 3.0 mg/kg, clonal expansion of both CD4+ and CD8+ T cells in blood was seen between baseline and week 6. After ivuxolimab, expanded clones were on average more numerous among CD8+ T cells than among CD4+ T cells.

On this clone: It lacks a known antigen. The sample holds no much larger clone one base away, and base qualities are not on file.

The trim is 8 bases for V and 7 bases for J, with a gap of 17 bases between the germline ends. From cysteine to phenylalanine, the CDR3 is 13 amino acids long. Only the CDR3 region is kept as DNA, spanning 39 bases read in frame from base 1. CDR1 MNHEY and CDR2 SMNVEV are derived from the germline V gene (reference sequence). Patients with autoimmune disease history or receiving systemic immunosuppression were excluded from the trial. Peripheral blood for TCR sequencing was drawn from every dose cohort at baseline, at cycle 4 day 1 and at cycle 7 day 1. The samples were drawn from a first-in-human, open-label, multicenter phase I dose-escalation trial of ivuxolimab. Adults with locally advanced or metastatic melanoma, renal cell carcinoma, hepatocellular carcinoma or head and neck squamous cell carcinoma were enrolled in the trial. Before TCR sequencing, CD4+ and CD8+ T cells were separately sorted from peripheral blood.

Genomic DNA was extracted from sorted cells for sequencing of the TCRbeta CDR3 region. The immunoSEQ Assay was used to sequence the TCRbeta CDR3 regions. Imported from immuneACCESS, the table was reduced by TCRdb to in-frame sequences with V and J called. These copies leave out some clones; in studies compared against another copy, an unresolved V gene accounts for under half, and the cause of the remainder is not known. A total of roughly 48,000 clones appear in this sample, roughly 85% of them only once. Jointly, the top ten make up about 10% of the sample. The chain couples TRBV27 to TRBJ1-2, with the D gene call left open. The clonotype comes from an adult with an advanced solid tumor such as melanoma, head and neck, liver or kidney cancer. Here the sequenced sample was CD4+ or CD8+ T cells sorted from blood, taken in a trial of the OX40 agonist ivuxolimab. The CDR3 region has the sequence CASYKTEAGGYTF. The DNA sequence reads TGTGCCAGCTACAAGACGGAGGCGGGTGGCTACACCTTC.